The entry below gives a single T cell receptor beta chain sequence along with its context. Antigen specificity is unknown. Between the trimmed V and J ends, which lost 10 bases and 7 bases, there was a span of 14 bases. The CDR3 has 13 amino acids. Germline assignment: CDR1 SEHNR and CDR2 FQNEAQ (reference sequence). Individual TCR cDNA molecules each bore their own unique molecular identifier. TCRdb redid the calling of the 5' RACE reads with MiXCR, one entry per CDR3 protein. The table includes some 120,000 distinct CDR3 sequences, roughly an eighth detected once. The data stem from a study of spatial heterogeneity in lung cancer. Study at large: Available follow-up PBMC samples, collected a median of about 25 months post-resection, were sequenced. Alpha-chain sequences were consistently detected less often than beta-chain sequences.

The sample's time point: blood at routine non-recurrence follow-up after resection. Whole RNA, which was extracted from tumor, nontumor lung tissue or frozen PBMC, was sequenced without any cell sorting. General observations from the study: At resection, ubiquitous expanded tumor TCRs appeared in blood more than at follow-up.

The clonotype originates from a male donor with early-stage non-small cell lung cancer. V and J are TRBV7-9 and TRBJ1-6; perhaps TRBD1 as D (5 bases). This sample comprised PBMCs, obtained at follow-up. The CDR3 DNA reads TGTGCCACCTGTAATGAGGGGAATTCACCCCTCCACTTT. The encoded protein is CATCNEGNSPLHF.